The rows below give T cell receptor beta chains drawn from one sample of a study of early T cells in non-severe SARS-CoV-2 infection. Each CDR3 protein is one row after TCRdb ran MiXCR on the 5' RACE reads. The sample holds 69,000 or so distinct CDR3 sequences, 9.5% seen once. The sample was whole blood. These receptors were taken from an adult who was a healthcare worker with PCR-confirmed SARS-CoV-2 infection or an uninfected control (not recorded which). Each CDR3 is given with its conserved first and last residue. Each record gives: V gene, clone size, J gene, D gene, CDR3 DNA, CDR3 protein. The D gene is left open where the match is weak. The listing skips clone size in some rows; elsewhere it reads once, few, many or a size class.

>TRBV5-1|many|TRBJ2-7|TRBD1
TGCGCCAGCAGCCCCCTGGGACAGGGGCGAGACTACGAGCAGTACTTC
CASSPLGQGRDYEQYF
>TRBV30|few|TRBJ2-1|TRBD2
TGTGCCTGGACGACTAGCGGGAGGGCCGGTGAGCAGTTCTTC
CAWTTSGRAGEQFF
>TRBV29-1|.|TRBJ1-4|.
TGCAGCGTCTTACAGCAAAATGAAAAACTGTTTTTT
CSVLQQNEKLFF
>TRBV12-3/TRBV12-4|few|TRBJ2-7|.
TGTGCCAGCACCCCCGGGGGCGGTCTTGTAGACGAGCAGTACTTC
CASTPGGGLVDEQYF
>TRBV30|.|TRBJ1-1|.
TGTGCCTGGAGTGTAGGGACCGGAGGGGGCACTGAAGCTTTCTTT
CAWSVGTGGGTEAFF
>TRBV12-3/TRBV12-4|many|TRBJ2-1|.
TGTGCCAGCAGGATAGATGGGTCCTACAATGAGCAGTTCTTC
CASRIDGSYNEQFF
>TRBV2|.|TRBJ2-2|.
TGTGCCAGCACTCGGATTCCCCTTGGCGGAAACACCGGGGAGCTGTTTTTT
CASTRIPLGGNTGELFF
>TRBV14|many|TRBJ2-7|.
TGTGCCAGCAGCCAAGAAAGAGAGTGCCGCTCCTACGAGCAGTACTTC
CASSQERECRSYEQYF
>TRBV2|few|TRBJ2-1|.
TGTGCCAGCACCGGGGCCCACCCCTACAATGAGCAGTTCTTC
CASTGAHPYNEQFF
>TRBV7-9|.|TRBJ2-3|.
TGTGCCAGCAGCTTACTAGGGGATACGCAGTATTTT
CASSLLGDTQYF
>TRBV5-1|.|TRBJ2-7|.
TGCGCCAGCAGCTTGGAACGGCGGGAAGCCGAGCAGTACTTC
CASSLERREAEQYF
>TRBV6-6|few|TRBJ1-2|TRBD1
TGTGCCAGCAGCTCACAGGGGGCGAGTGGCTACACCTTC
CASSSQGASGYTF
>TRBV13|.|TRBJ2-7|.
TGTGCCAGCAGCTTAAGTCACTCGACCCACTCCTACGAGCAGTACTTC
CASSLSHSTHSYEQYF
>TRBV14|few|TRBJ2-5|.
TGTGCCAGCAGCCAAGATAATTTGGACTACCAAGAGACCCAGTACTTC
CASSQDNLDYQETQYF